This passage covers 2 T cell receptor beta chains from one sample sequenced in a study of blood T cell repertoires in COVID-19. Using immunoSEQ multiplex PCR, the repertoire was profiled, and TCRdb retains in-frame clones only, with some absent. The table includes 300,000 to 400,000 clones, about 86% detected once. Specimen: PBMCs or T cells enriched from blood (not recorded which). The receptors derive from a woman aged 35 to 49 with acute COVID-19.

This clone turned up a few times. The chain has TRBV7-8 and TRBJ1-2; TRBD1 agrees at 9 bases. Germline V gene data show CDR1 as SGHVS and CDR2 as FQNEAQ. The CDR3 spans 15 residues. Trimming removed 5 bases from V and 4 bases from J; junction bases left unmatched: 8. The CDR3 nucleotides read TGTGCCAGCAGCCTAACAGGGGGCCAGTCCTATGGCTACACCTTC. It codes for CASSLTGGQSYGYTF. Full variable domain (outside the CDR3, taken from reference TRBV7-8 and TRBJ1-2): GAGVSQSPRYKVAKRGQDVALRCDPISGHVSLFWYQQALGQGPEFLTYFQNEAQLDKSGLPSDRFFAERPEGSVSTLKIQRTQQEDSAVYLCASSLTGGQSYGYTFGSGTRLTVV.

The chain combines TRBV2 with TRBJ1-2, with D unresolved. Germline V gene data show CDR1 as SNHLY and CDR2 as FYNNEI. V shed 3 bases and J shed 9 bases, with 5 bases lying between them. The length of the CDR3 is 10 residues. DNA of the CDR3: TGTGCCAGCAGTGACAAAAGCTACACCTTC. Translated: CASSDKSYTF.